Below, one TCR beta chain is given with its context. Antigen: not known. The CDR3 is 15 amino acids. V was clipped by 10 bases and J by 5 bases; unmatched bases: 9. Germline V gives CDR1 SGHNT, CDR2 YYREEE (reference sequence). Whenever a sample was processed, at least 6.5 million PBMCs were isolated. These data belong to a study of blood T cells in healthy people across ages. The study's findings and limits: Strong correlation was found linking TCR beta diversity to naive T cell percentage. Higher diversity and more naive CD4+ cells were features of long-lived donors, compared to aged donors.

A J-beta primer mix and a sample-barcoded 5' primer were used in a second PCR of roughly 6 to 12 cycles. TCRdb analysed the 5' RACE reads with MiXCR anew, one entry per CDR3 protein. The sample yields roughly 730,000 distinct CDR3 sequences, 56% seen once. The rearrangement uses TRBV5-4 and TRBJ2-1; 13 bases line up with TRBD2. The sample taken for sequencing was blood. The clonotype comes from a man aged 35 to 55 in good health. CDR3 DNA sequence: TGTGCCTGGAGAATTGGACTAGCGGGGGACAATGAGCAGTTCTTC. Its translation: CAWRIGLAGDNEQFF.